This T cell receptor (beta chain) comes out of a study of T cell responses to AZD1222 COVID-19 vaccine. About the study: Pooled in the analysis were second doses at about 4 or about 12 weeks. Study results and caveats: With two AZD1222 doses given, Spike-specific TCR breadth and depth both rose. Donors in the cohort were predominantly white British and more often female, and clonal diversity was possibly underestimated. Dominant CD4 TCR responses targeted spike regions 160-218 and 743-854.

Per germline, CDR1 KGHSH and CDR2 LQKENI. The CDR3 is 13 amino acids. Trimming took 3 bases from V and 6 from J, leaving 10 bases between them. Data came from immunoSEQ multiplex PCR; TCRdb stores just in-frame clones and leaves some out. Of roughly 120,000 clones in the sample, roughly 84% are singletons; the top ten hold roughly 10%. As for this clone: What it recognizes is unknown.

The TCR was taken from an adult in good health. This specimen was peripheral blood, taken on day 0 of AZD1222 vaccination. The gene calls are TRBV18 and TRBJ2-3, with a weak D call TRBD2 (6 bases). The CDR3 nucleotides are TGTGCCAGCTCACCGGGACTGGAGGATACGCAGTATTTT. Translated, it gives CASSPGLEDTQYF.